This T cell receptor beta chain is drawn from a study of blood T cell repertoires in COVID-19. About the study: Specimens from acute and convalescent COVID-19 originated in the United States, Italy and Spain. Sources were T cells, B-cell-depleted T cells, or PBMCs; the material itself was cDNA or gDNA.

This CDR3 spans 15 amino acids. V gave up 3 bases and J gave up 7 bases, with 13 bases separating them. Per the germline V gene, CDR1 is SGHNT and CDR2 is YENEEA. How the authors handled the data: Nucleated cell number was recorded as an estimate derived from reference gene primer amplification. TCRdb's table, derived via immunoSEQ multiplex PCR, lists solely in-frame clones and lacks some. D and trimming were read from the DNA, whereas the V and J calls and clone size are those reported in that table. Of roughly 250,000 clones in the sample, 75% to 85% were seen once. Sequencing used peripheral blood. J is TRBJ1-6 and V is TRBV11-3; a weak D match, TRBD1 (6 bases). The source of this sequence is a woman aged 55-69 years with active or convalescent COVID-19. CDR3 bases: TGTGCCAGCAGCTTGGACAGCGGGGGAAATTCACCCCTCCACTTT. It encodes CASSLDSGGNSPLHF.